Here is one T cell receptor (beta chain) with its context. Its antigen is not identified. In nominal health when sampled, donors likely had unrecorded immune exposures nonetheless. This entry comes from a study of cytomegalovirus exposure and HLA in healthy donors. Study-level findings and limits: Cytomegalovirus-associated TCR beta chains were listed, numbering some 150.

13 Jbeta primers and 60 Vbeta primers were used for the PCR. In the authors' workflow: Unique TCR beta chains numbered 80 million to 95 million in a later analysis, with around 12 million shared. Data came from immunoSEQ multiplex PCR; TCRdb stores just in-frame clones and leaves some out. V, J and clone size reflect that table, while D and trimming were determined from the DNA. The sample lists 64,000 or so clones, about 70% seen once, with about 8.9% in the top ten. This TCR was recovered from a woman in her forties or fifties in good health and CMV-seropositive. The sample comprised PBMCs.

As DNA, the CDR3 is TGTGCCAGCAGTTTATACGGGGGGGAGAACACTGAAGCTTTCTTT. Translation: CASSLYGGENTEAFF. The rearrangement joins TRBV27 to TRBJ1-1, with TRBD1 as a possible D gene (5 bases). The germline CDR1 and CDR2 sequences are MNHEY and SMNVEV (reference sequence). Trimming removed 1 base at V and 1 base at J, with 10 bases between. The CDR3 contains 15 residues.